This TCR beta chain stems from a study of tumor-infiltrating lymphocytes in primary liver carcinoma. Overall study: The yield of productive TCRbeta reads per sample was roughly 3.65 to 8 million and was similar across tissue types.

The authors made TCR beta cDNA from approximately 500 ng total RNA with a constant-region primer. Employing slightly modified ARM-PCR, three nested multiplex PCR rounds were run, and these gave rise to the TCR beta libraries. Both of the initial two PCR rounds ran for nine to ten cycles and employed TRBV1-TRBV30 forward primers alongside a C-beta reverse primer. TCRdb fed the multiplex PCR reads into MiXCR, producing one record per CDR3 protein. The sample has roughly 80,000 distinct CDR3 sequences; about three quarters are singletons. Joint extraction of RNA and DNA used roughly 19-31 mg of bulk tissue that was unsorted. The CDR3 is 12 amino acids. CDR1 and CDR2 from the germline V gene are SQVTM and ANQGSEA. Deletions cut 6 bases from V and 8 bases from J, with 16 bases between.

The receptor was derived from a man aged 40-49 years with primary liver carcinoma and hepatitis B virus infection. The rearrangement uses TRBV29-1 and TRBJ1-2, with D possibly TRBD1 on 6 matching bases. Input material: tumor-adjacent normal liver tissue. In nucleotides, the CDR3 is TGCAGCGTGGAACAGGGACGGATGGGCTACACCTTC. Its translation is CSVEQGRMGYTF.